Following are 29 T cell receptor beta chains from one sample sequenced in a study of T cells in women clearing cervical HPV infection. TCRdb's table, derived via immunoSEQ multiplex PCR, lists solely in-frame clones and lacks some. This listing includes about 44,000 clones. Specimen: blood buffy coat. The receptors here all came from a woman aged 18 to 69 with a cervical HPV16 infection that either progressed to CIN3+ or cleared (not recorded which).

As concerns this clone: Read coverage stops 3 residues before the CDR3 terminus; the germline J gene supplies the remainder. This chain joins TRBV12-3 or TRBV12-4 and TRBJ2-1, with D unclear. Trimming cost V 3 bases and J 8 bases, with 11 bases left between them. The CDR3 spans 13 residues. CDR3 amino acids: CASSLYRVYEQFF. The covered CDR3 bases are TGTGCCAGCAGTTTGTATAGGGTTTATGAG.

To note about this clone: The read is 3 residues too short to cover the CDR3 end, so that end is filled in from the germline J gene. The chain links TRBV20-1 to TRBJ2-7; TRBD2 might be the D (6 bases). CDR1 and CDR2 from the germline V gene are DFQATT and SNEGSKA (reference sequence). There are 11 residues in the CDR3. Between the trimmed V and J ends, which lost 3 bases and 6 bases, there was a span of 9 bases. The CDR3 spells CSARAGSEQYF. The covered CDR3 bases are TGCAGTGCTAGGGCGGGATCCGAG.

Details on this clone: The CDR3 end lies 3 residues beyond the end of the read and is filled in from the germline J gene. The J gene is TRBJ2-3, the V gene TRBV18; 12 positions agree with TRBD2. The V and J ends lost 6 bases and 4 bases, in that order; junction bases with no gene match: 8. The length of the CDR3 is 16 residues. CDR1 is KGHSH, CDR2 LQKENI, per germline. CDR3: CASSHASGRASDTQYF. The sequenced CDR3 bases are TGTGCCAGCTCCCACGCTAGCGGGAGGGCCTCAGATACG.

Partial CDR3 DNA: TGCGCCAGCAGCTCCCCTAGGACAGGGACCGGC. Its protein is CASSSPRTGTG. The complete CDR3 sequence is CASSSPRTGTGYTF. The V gene is TRBV5-1, the J gene TRBJ1-2; 8 nucleotides align to TRBD1. The CDR3 is cut off 3 residues early in the read; its end comes from the germline J gene. Germline V lookup: CDR1 SGHRS, CDR2 YFSETQ. The CDR3 is made up of 14 amino acids.

About this clone itself: The CDR3 extends 3 residues past the end of the read, so its final part is completed from the germline J gene. The chain uses TRBV2 and TRBJ2-7; 7 bases are a match to TRBD1. In germline, CDR1 is SNHLY, CDR2 FYNNEI. V lost 8 bases to trimming and J lost 0 bases; unmatched junction nucleotides: 4. The CDR3 contains 13 residues. The sequenced CDR3 bases are TGTGCCAGCCAGGGGGATGTCTCCTACGAG. Translating it yields CASQGDVSYE. The entire CDR3 protein reads CASQGDVSYEQYF.

In the case of this clone: Coverage ceases 3 residues before the CDR3 finishes, and the germline J gene fills in the end. The chain carries TRBV23-1 and TRBJ2-4; D uncertain. TRBV23-1 is flagged as an ORF with uncertain function. The length of the CDR3 is 10 residues. The DNA read from the CDR3 is TGCGCCAGCAGTTCCGCCGGT. It specifies CASSSAG. The whole CDR3 protein is CASSSAGQYF.

For this clone: The missing CDR3 end, 3 residues past where the read stops, is filled in from the germline J gene. V gene TRBV10-3 combines with J gene TRBJ2-1; TRBD1 might be the D (5 bases). From germline, CDR1 is ENHRY and CDR2 SYGVKD. V lost 0 bases and J 1 base, leaving 13 bases between the germline ends. CDR3 length: 17 amino acids. CDR3 sequence: CAISESTAGRSYNEQFF. CDR3 DNA, as far as it was read: TGTGCCATCAGTGAGTCAACGGCAGGGCGTTCCTACAATGAG.

As regards this clone: The missing CDR3 end, 3 residues past where the read stops, is filled in from the germline J gene. V gene TRBV7-6 combines with J gene TRBJ1-4, with 9 bases identical to TRBD1. Germline trimming cut 5 bases from V and 8 bases from J; bases unmatched to any gene: 15. Germline lookup yields CDR1 SGHVS and CDR2 FNYEAQ. CDR3 length: 17 amino acids. The chain's CDR3 is CASSTTTPGQGREKLFF. The sequenced part of the CDR3 DNA is TGTGCCAGCAGCACAACAACACCGGGACAGGGAAGGGAAAAA.

Worth noting for this clone: The CDR3 end is not reached by the read, which stops 3 residues before it; the germline J gene fills it in. The chain links TRBV20-1 to TRBJ2-7; 9 nucleotides match TRBD2. After removal of 4 bases from V and 4 bases from J, the junction contained 11 bases not matched to a gene. Germline assignment: CDR1 DFQATT and CDR2 SNEGSKA (reference sequence). This CDR3 region has 15 residues. The CDR3 reads CSAKRSRGGAYEQYF. The CDR3 DNA, read in part, is TGCAGTGCTAAGAGGTCTCGCGGGGGGGCATACGAG.

About this clone: The CDR3 end falls 3 residues outside the read, so it is completed with the germline J gene. The V and J genes are TRBV2 and TRBJ1-6; 11 bases fit TRBD1. CDR1 is SNHLY and CDR2 is FYNNEI in the germline V gene. The CDR3 spans 15 residues. The CDR3 here is CASSEGQGGYVSLHF. Incomplete CDR3 DNA: TGTGCCAGCAGTGAGGGACAGGGGGGCTACGTGTCC.

Worth noting for this clone: The DNA ends 3 residues before the CDR3 does, and the rest of the CDR3 is filled in from the germline J gene. The V call is TRBV20-1, the J call TRBJ1-2, with D maybe TRBD1 (5 bases). This CDR3 contains 14 residues. The germline CDR1 and CDR2 sequences are DFQATT and SNEGSKA (reference sequence). The V and J ends lost 3 bases and 4 bases respectively, with 15 bases between them. CDR3 protein: CSASQRTGAYGYTF. CDR3 DNA (partial): TGCAGTGCTAGTCAGAGAACTGGGGCCTATGGC.

A word on this clone: Coverage ceases 3 residues before the CDR3 finishes, and the germline J gene fills in the end. The rearrangement uses TRBV2 and TRBJ2-7; possibly TRBD2 for D (6 bases). CDR3 size: 16 residues. The V and J ends lost 2 bases and 2 bases respectively, with 16 bases between them. From germline, CDR1 is SNHLY and CDR2 FYNNEI. The sequenced part of the CDR3 DNA is TGTGCCAGCAGTGAATTTTCGGGCGGGGTAGCCTACGAG. Translated, it gives CASSEFSGGVAYE. The entire CDR3 protein is CASSEFSGGVAYEQYF. The variable domain in full, with the rest retrieved from reference TRBV2 and TRBJ2-7, is EPEVTQTPSHQVTQMGQEVILRCVPISNHLYFYWYRQILGQKVEFLVSFYNNEISEKSEIFDDQFSVERPDGSNFTLKIRSTKLEDSAMYFCASSEFSGGVAYEQYFGPGTRLTVT.

Comment on this clone: Sequencing ends 3 residues short of the CDR3 end; the germline J gene provides the rest. The rearrangement joins TRBV2 to TRBJ1-1, with D perhaps matching TRBD1 (6 bases). Germline V gene lookup returns CDR1 SNHLY and CDR2 FYNNEI. Trimming left V 5 bases short and J 1 base short, with 14 bases between. This CDR3 contains 15 residues. The part of the CDR3 DNA that was read is TGTGCCAGCAGTAGACAACAGGGTTGGAACACTGAA. Translating gives CASSRQQGWNTE. The whole CDR3 sequence reads CASSRQQGWNTEAFF.

Notes on this clone: The read comes to an end 3 residues before the CDR3 does, leaving the germline J gene to fill in the end. The chain recombines TRBV20-1 with TRBJ2-7; 11 bases align to TRBD2. The germline CDR1 and CDR2 sequences are DFQATT and SNEGSKA (reference sequence). J was trimmed by 6 bases and V by 3 bases; bases with no gene match: 10. The CDR3 is 15 residues long. The DNA read from the CDR3 is TGCAGTGCTAGGTCCACTAGCGGGAGTTCCCCCGAG. This sequence encodes CSARSTSGSSPE. The CDR3 reads in full as CSARSTSGSSPEQYF.

CDR3 DNA, as far as it was read: TGTGCCTGGAGTGTATGGGGGGACAGGGAGAACACTGAA. Translation: CAWSVWGDRENTE. The whole CDR3 sequence reads CAWSVWGDRENTEAFF. The chain carries TRBV30 and TRBJ1-1, with 9 nucleotides matching TRBD1. The read terminates 3 residues before the CDR3 end, so the remaining end is supplied by the germline J gene. CDR3 size: 16 residues. From germline, CDR1 is GTSNPN and CDR2 SVGIG (reference sequence). V trimming: 0 bases; J trimming: 1 base; junction bases outside the gene matches: 6.

Concerning this clone: The read terminates 3 residues ahead of where the CDR3 ends, so the germline J gene completes it. This chain links TRBV20-1 with TRBJ2-5; TRBD2 aligns across 7 bases. Germline values: CDR1 DFQATT, CDR2 SNEGSKA (reference sequence). V lost 3 bases, J lost 1 base, and 2 bases stayed unmatched. This CDR3 contains 13 residues. This CDR3 is CSARGLTQETQYF. Partial CDR3 DNA: TGCAGTGCTAGGGGACTAACCCAAGAGACC.

As to this clone: The sequence runs out 3 residues before the end of the CDR3; the remainder is reconstructed from the germline J gene. The chain employs TRBV4-2 and TRBJ1-2, with a possible D match to TRBD1 (6 bases). The ends were cut back, 1 base at V and 1 base at J, with 10 bases in the middle. From germline, CDR1 is LGHNA and CDR2 YNFKEQ. The CDR3 is 15 amino acids. CDR3 DNA, as far as it was read: TGTGCCAGCAGCCAAGGTTCAGGGGTTAACTATGGC. It specifies CASSQGSGVNYG. The CDR3 reads in full as CASSQGSGVNYGYTF.

Comments on this clone: Additional DNA sequences in this sample encode the identical CDR3. CDR3 bases read: TGCAGCGTTCTAGGGGGGGCGAACACTGAA. Translating it yields CSVLGGANTE. From start to end, the CDR3 is CSVLGGANTEAFF. The rearrangement uses TRBV29-1 and TRBJ1-1; D possibly corresponds to TRBD1 (6 bases). Read data end 3 residues before the CDR3 end; the end is taken from the germline J gene. This CDR3 is built from 13 residues. Germline CDR1 SQVTM, CDR2 ANQGSEA. The ends were cut back, 5 bases at V and 1 base at J, with 11 bases in the middle. Together with reference TRBV29-1 and TRBJ1-1, the CDR3 gives the full variable domain: SAVISQKPSRDICQRGTSLTIQCQVDSQVTMMFWYRQQPGQSLTLIATANQGSEATYESGFVIDKFPISRPNLTFSTLTVSNMSPEDSSIYLCSVLGGANTEAFFGQGTRLTVV.

On this clone: The read comes to an end 3 residues before the CDR3 does, leaving the germline J gene to fill in the end. The V and J genes are TRBV19 and TRBJ1-6; no definite D call. CDR3 length: 14 amino acids. Trimming cost V 6 bases and J 0 bases, with 6 bases left between them. Germline V gene sequence: CDR1 LNHDA, CDR2 SQIVND (reference sequence). CDR3 amino acids: CASRSSSYNSPLHF. The CDR3 bases that were read are TGTGCCAGTAGGTCCAGCTCCTATAATTCACCC.

Details on this clone: The read falls 3 residues short of the CDR3 end, and the missing part is taken from the germline J gene. The chain joins TRBV30 to TRBJ2-2; TRBD2 matches at 7 bases. CDR3 length: 15 residues. Germline V gene lookup returns CDR1 GTSNPN and CDR2 SVGIG (reference sequence). J was trimmed by 4 bases and V by 0 bases; bases with no gene match: 5. The CDR3 DNA, read in part, is TGTGCCTGGAGTGTCCCCAGGGAGGGCACCGGGGAG. Its protein product is CAWSVPREGTGE. The complete CDR3 protein is CAWSVPREGTGELFF.

Here the CDR3 reads CASSESGWKTQYF. CDR3 DNA, as far as it was read: TGCGCCAGCAGTGAGTCAGGGTGGAAGACC. The chain carries TRBV10-2 and TRBJ2-5, with D unclear. The read finishes 3 residues shy of the CDR3 end, and the germline J gene is used to complete it. The germline V gene has CDR1 WSHSY and CDR2 SAAADI. This CDR3 has 13 amino acids. The V end was cut by 0 bases, the J end by 6 bases, with 8 bases between.

As to this clone: Read sequence stops 3 residues before the CDR3 end, and the germline J gene provides the missing end. The V call is TRBV7-9, the J call TRBJ1-2, with a weak D call TRBD1 (5 bases). Germline values: CDR1 SEHNR, CDR2 FQNEAQ (reference sequence). The CDR3 is made up of 15 amino acids. V shed 8 bases and J shed 2 bases, with 18 bases lying between them. CDR3 bases read: TGTGCCAGCTCTCCCCTCGAAGCAGGGAACTATGGC. Translating it yields CASSPLEAGNYG. The full CDR3 is CASSPLEAGNYGYTF.

On this clone itself: The read terminates 3 residues ahead of where the CDR3 ends, so the germline J gene completes it. J is TRBJ1-1 and V is TRBV7-2; tentative D call: TRBD1 (5 bases). Germline V gives CDR1 SGHTA, CDR2 FQGNSA. The CDR3 extends over 13 amino acids. V shed 5 bases and J shed 1 base, with 8 bases lying between them. CDR3 in amino acids: CASSQGQNTEAFF. The CDR3 DNA, read in part, is TGTGCCAGCAGCCAGGGCCAGAACACTGAA.

To note about this clone: Coverage ceases 3 residues before the CDR3 finishes, and the germline J gene fills in the end. J is TRBJ1-1 and V is TRBV7-2; D not resolved. Germline V CDR1 and CDR2: SGHTA, FQGNSA. The CDR3 covers 13 residues. Trimming left V 5 bases short and J 7 bases short, with 14 bases between. The CDR3 protein is CASSPAAGGEAFF. The CDR3 DNA, read in part, is TGTGCCAGCAGCCCTGCCGCGGGTGGTGAA.

In the case of this clone: The read terminates 3 residues ahead of where the CDR3 ends, so the germline J gene completes it. The chain combines TRBV7-2 with TRBJ2-5, with a weak D call TRBD2 (6 bases). V lost 3 bases and J 5 bases, leaving 16 bases between the germline ends. CDR1 is SGHTA and CDR2 is FQGNSA in the germline V gene. This CDR3 has 15 residues. CDR3 amino acids: CASSFRKEGQETQYF. The CDR3 DNA, read in part, is TGTGCCAGCAGCTTTAGGAAGGAGGGGCAGGAGACC.

This CDR3 reads CASSLATSTDTQYF. The CDR3 bases that were read are TGTGCCAGTAGCCTCGCTACTAGCACAGATACG. The chain links TRBV19 to TRBJ2-3, with no clear D. The CDR3 end is not reached by the read, which stops 3 residues before it; the germline J gene fills it in. The V gene's germline CDR1 is LNHDA and CDR2 SQIVND (reference sequence). The CDR3 loop spans 14 amino acids. Trimming took off 6 bases at V and 0 bases at J, with 10 bases between the two ends. Full variable domain (remainder filled in from reference TRBV19 and TRBJ2-3): DGGITQSPKYLFRKEGQNVTLSCEQNLNHDAMYWYRQDPGQGLRLIYYSQIVNDFQKGDIAEGYSVSREKKESFPLTVTSAQKNPTAFYLCASSLATSTDTQYFGPGTRLTVL.

Of note for this clone: The read terminates 3 residues before the CDR3 end, so the remaining end is supplied by the germline J gene. Within the sample, other DNA sequences also encode this same CDR3. This chain uses TRBV30 with TRBJ2-2, with 9 bases aligning to TRBD2. There are 15 residues in the CDR3. The germline V gene has CDR1 GTSNPN and CDR2 SVGIG (reference sequence). V lost 2 bases to trimming and J lost 4 bases; unmatched junction nucleotides: 5. The covered CDR3 bases are TGTGCCTGGAGTAGGAGCGGGGGGCGCACCGGGGAG. Translating gives CAWSRSGGRTGE. The full CDR3 is CAWSRSGGRTGELFF.

With respect to this clone: Read sequence stops 3 residues before the CDR3 end, and the germline J gene provides the missing end. The V gene is TRBV20-1, the J gene TRBJ2-1, with D maybe TRBD1 (6 bases). The CDR3 is 14 amino acids. Germline CDR1 is DFQATT and CDR2 is SNEGSKA (reference sequence). With 4 bases removed from V and 1 base from J, the gap between germline ends came to 11 bases. The chain's CDR3 is CSAILGASYNEQFF. Incomplete CDR3 DNA: TGCAGTGCTATATTGGGGGCGTCCTACAATGAG.

About this clone: The read terminates 3 residues ahead of where the CDR3 ends, so the germline J gene completes it. This sequence joins TRBV2 and TRBJ2-7, with 7 bases fitting TRBD1. V lost 4 bases, J lost 6 bases, and 12 bases stayed unmatched. The CDR3 has 15 amino acids. Germline CDR1 SNHLY, CDR2 FYNNEI. CDR3 DNA, as far as it was read: TGTGCCAGCAGTGCGGGGAGACAGGGACCTTCCGAG. Translated, it gives CASSAGRQGPSE. The whole CDR3 reads CASSAGRQGPSEQYF.